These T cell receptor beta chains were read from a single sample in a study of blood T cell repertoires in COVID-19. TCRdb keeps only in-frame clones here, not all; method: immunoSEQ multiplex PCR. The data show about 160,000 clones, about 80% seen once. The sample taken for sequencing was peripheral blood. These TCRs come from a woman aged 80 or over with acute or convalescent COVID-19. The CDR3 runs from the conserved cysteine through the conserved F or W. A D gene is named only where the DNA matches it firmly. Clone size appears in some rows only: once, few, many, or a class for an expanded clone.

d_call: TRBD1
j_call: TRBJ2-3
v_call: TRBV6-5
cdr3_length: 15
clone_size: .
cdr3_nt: TGTGCCAGCAGTCTCCAGGGGGCAGGCGCAGATACGCAGTATTTT
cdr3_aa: CASSLQGAGADTQYF

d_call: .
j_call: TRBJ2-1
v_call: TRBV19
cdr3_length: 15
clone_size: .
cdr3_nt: TGTGCCAGTAGTATTTCCCTAGGTGCCTACAATGAGCAGTTCTTC
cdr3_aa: CASSISLGAYNEQFF

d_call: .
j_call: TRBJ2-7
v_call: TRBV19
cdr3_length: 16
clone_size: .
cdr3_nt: TGTGCCAGTAGTTCGATCCAGGGGTTAAGGCTGAGCGAGCAGTACTTC
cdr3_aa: CASSSIQGLRLSEQYF

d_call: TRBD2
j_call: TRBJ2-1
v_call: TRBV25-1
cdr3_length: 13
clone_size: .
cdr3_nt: TGTGCCAGCGAGCGGGAGGAAGGGAATGAGCAGTTCTTC
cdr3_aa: CASEREEGNEQFF

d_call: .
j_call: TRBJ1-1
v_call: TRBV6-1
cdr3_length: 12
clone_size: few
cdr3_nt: TGTGCCAGCAGGGGTACAGGGACTGAAGCTTTCTTT
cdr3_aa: CASRGTGTEAFF

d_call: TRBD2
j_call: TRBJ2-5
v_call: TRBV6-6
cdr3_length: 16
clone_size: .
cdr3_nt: TGTGCCAGCAGTTACTCGTTGGTAGCGGGATGGGAGACCCAGTACTTC
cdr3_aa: CASSYSLVAGWETQYF

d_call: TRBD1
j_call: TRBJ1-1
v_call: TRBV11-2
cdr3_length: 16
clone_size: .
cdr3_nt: TGTGCCAGCATGGAGGGGACAGGGGGCGCGGTCACTGAAGCTTTCTTT
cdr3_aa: CASMEGTGGAVTEAFF

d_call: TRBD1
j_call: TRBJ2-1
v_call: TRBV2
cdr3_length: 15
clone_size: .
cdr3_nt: TGTGCCAGCAGTGCCGCACAGGGGGCTTACAATGAGCAGTTCTTC
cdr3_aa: CASSAAQGAYNEQFF

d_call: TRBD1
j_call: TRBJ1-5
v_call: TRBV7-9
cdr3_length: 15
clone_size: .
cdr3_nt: TGTGCCAGCAGCGGGACAGGGGGCGAAAGCCAGCCCCAGCATTTT
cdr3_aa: CASSGTGGESQPQHF

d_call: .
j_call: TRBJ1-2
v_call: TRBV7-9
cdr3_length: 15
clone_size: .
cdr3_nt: TGTGCCAGCAGCTTATTGACAGCCCGGACGAATGGCTACACCTTC
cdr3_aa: CASSLLTARTNGYTF

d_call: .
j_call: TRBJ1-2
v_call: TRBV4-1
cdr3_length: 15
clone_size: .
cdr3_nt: TGCGCCAGCAGCCCTCAGGGGTCCACGGGCTATGGCTACACCTTC
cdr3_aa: CASSPQGSTGYGYTF

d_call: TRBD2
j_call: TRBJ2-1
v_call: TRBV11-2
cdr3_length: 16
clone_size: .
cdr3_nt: TGTGCCAGCAGCCCTAGCGGCTCCCGCCTCTACAATGAGCAGTTCTTC
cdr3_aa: CASSPSGSRLYNEQFF

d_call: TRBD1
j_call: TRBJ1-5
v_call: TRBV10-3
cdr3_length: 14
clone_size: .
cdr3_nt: TGTGCCATCAGTGGACAGGGATGGAATCAGCCCCAGCATTTT
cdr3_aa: CAISGQGWNQPQHF

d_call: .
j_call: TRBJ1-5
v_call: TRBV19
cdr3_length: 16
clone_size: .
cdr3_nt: TGTGCCAGTAGTCCCCCACGTGGGGGCGGCAATCAGCCCCAGCATTTT
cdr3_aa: CASSPPRGGGNQPQHF

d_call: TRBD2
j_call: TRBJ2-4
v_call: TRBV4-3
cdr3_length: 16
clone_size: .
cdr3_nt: TGCGCCAGCAGCCAAGATTTTGCGGGAGCGGGAAACATTCAGTACTTC
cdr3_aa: CASSQDFAGAGNIQYF